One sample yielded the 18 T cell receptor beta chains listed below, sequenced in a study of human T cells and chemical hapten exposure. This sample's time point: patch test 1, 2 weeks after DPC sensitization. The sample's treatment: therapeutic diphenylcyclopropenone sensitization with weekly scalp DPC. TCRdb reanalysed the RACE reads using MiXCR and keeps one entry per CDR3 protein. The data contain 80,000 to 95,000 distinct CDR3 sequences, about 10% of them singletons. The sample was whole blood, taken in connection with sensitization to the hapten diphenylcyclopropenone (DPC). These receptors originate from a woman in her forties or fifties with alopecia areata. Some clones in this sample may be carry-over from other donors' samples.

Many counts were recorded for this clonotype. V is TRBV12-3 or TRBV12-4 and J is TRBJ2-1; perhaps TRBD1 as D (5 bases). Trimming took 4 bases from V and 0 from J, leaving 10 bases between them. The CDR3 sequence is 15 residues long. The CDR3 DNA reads TGTGCCAGCAGTTCTCAGGGTAGCTCCTACAATGAGCAGTTCTTC. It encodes CASSSQGSSYNEQFF.

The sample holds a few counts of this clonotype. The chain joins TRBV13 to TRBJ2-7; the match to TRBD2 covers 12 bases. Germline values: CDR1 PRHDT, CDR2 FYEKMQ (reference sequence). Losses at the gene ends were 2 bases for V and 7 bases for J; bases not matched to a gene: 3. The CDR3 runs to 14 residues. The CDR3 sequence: CASSLTGTSGEQYF. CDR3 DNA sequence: TGTGCCAGCAGCTTAACTGGGACTAGCGGGGAGCAGTACTTC.

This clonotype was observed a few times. The CDR3 spells CASSGGSNNSPLHF. The CDR3 region has the DNA TGCGCCAGCAGCGGCGGGTCCAATAATTCACCCCTCCACTTT. V gene TRBV5-1 combines with J gene TRBJ1-6; D remains ambiguous. The CDR3 spans 14 residues. The V gene lost 4 bases and the J gene lost 5 bases, with 10 bases spanning the gap. CDR1 and CDR2 from the germline V gene are SGHRS and YFSETQ. Together with reference TRBV5-1 and TRBJ1-6, the CDR3 gives the full variable domain: KAGVTQTPRYLIKTRGQQVTLSCSPISGHRSVSWYQQTPGQGLQFLFEYFSETQRNKGNFPGRFSGRQFSNSRSEMNVSTLELGDSALYLCASSGGSNNSPLHFGNGTRLTVT.

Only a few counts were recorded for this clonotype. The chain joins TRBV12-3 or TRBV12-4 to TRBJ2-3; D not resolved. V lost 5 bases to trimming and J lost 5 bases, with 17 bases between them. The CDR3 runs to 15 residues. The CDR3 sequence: CASSPPSAVGDTQYF. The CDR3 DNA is TGTGCCAGCAGTCCTCCTTCGGCTGTGGGAGATACGCAGTATTTT.

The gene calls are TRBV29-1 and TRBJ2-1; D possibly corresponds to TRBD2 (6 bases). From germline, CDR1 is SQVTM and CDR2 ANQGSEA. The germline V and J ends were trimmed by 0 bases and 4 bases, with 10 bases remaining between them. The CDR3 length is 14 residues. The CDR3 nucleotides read TGCAGCGTTGAAGAGGGCCTAGCGTACAATGAGCAGTTCTTC. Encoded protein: CSVEEGLAYNEQFF.

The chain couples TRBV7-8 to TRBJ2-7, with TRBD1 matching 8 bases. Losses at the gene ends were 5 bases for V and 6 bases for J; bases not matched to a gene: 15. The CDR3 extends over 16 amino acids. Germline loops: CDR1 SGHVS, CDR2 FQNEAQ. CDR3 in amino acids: CASSRRQGSAVVEQYF. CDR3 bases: TGTGCCAGCAGCCGCCGACAGGGGTCAGCTGTTGTCGAGCAGTACTTC.

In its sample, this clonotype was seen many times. Here the CDR3 DNA reads TGTGCCAGCAGCTTAGTCGGGAAGAACACTGAAGCTTTCTTT. It codes for CASSLVGKNTEAFF. The chain links TRBV7-2 to TRBJ1-1, with D unresolved. This CDR3 comprises 14 residues. Germline V gene lookup returns CDR1 SGHTA and CDR2 FQGNSA. V lost 1 base and J lost 1, with 7 bases in between.

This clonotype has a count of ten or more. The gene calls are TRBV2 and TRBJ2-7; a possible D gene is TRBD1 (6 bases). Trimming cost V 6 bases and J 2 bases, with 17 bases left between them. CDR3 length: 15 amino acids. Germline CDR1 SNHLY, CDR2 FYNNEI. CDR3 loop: CASSERRQGPYEQYF. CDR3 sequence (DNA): TGTGCCAGCAGCGAACGACGGCAGGGGCCCTACGAGCAGTACTTC.

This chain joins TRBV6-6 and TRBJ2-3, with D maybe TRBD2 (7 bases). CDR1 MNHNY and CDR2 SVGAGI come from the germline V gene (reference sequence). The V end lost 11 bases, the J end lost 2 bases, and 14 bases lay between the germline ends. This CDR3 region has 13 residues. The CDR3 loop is CASKAGHTDTQYF. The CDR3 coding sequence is TGTGCCTCGAAAGCGGGACACACAGATACGCAGTATTTT.

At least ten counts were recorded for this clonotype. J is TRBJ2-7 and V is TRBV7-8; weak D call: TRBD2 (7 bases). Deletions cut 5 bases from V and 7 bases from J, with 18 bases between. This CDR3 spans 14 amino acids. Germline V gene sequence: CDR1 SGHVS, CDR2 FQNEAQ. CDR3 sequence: CASSNVLGGEEQYF. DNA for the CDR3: TGTGCCAGCAGCAACGTTTTAGGGGGGGAGGAGCAGTACTTC.

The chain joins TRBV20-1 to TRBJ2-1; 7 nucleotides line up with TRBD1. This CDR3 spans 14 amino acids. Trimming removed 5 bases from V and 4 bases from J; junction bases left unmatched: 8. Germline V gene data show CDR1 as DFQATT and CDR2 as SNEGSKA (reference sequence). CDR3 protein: CSAEPGQNYNEQFF. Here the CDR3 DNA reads TGCAGTGCTGAGCCGGGACAGAATTACAATGAGCAGTTCTTC.

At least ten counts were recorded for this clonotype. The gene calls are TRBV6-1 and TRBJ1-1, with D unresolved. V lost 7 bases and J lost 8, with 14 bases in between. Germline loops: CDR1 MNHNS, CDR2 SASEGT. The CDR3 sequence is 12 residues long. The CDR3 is CASNPSLAEAFF. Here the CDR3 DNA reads TGTGCCAGCAACCCCTCTCTGGCGGAAGCTTTCTTT.

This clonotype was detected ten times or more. The CDR3 is CASSYSSSYNSPLHF. The CDR3 DNA reads TGTGCCAGCAGTTACTCGAGCTCCTATAATTCACCCCTCCACTTT. The chain uses TRBV6-5 and TRBJ1-6; D not resolved. CDR3 length: 15 amino acids. Germline V gene sequence: CDR1 MNHEY, CDR2 SVGAGI. The V end was cut by 0 bases, the J end by 0 bases, with 3 bases between.

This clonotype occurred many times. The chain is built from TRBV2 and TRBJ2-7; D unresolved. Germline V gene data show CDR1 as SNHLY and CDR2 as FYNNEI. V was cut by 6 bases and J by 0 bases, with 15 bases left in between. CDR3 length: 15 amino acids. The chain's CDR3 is CASSRWHLSSYEQYF. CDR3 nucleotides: TGTGCCAGCAGCCGGTGGCACCTTAGCTCCTACGAGCAGTACTTC.

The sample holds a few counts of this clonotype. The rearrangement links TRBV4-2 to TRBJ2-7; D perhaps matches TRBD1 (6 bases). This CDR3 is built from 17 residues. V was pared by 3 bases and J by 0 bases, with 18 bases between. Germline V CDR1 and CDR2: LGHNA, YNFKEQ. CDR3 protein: CASSQPPRDIASYEQYF. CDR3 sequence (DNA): TGTGCCAGCAGCCAGCCCCCTCGGGACATAGCCTCCTACGAGCAGTACTTC.

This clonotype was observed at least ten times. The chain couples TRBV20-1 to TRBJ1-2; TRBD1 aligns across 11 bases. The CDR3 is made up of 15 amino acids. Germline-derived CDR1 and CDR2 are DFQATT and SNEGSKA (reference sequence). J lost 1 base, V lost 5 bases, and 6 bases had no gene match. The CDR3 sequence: CSAGTGGSSNYGYTF. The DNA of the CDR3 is TGCAGTGCTGGGACAGGGGGTAGTAGTAACTATGGCTACACCTTC.

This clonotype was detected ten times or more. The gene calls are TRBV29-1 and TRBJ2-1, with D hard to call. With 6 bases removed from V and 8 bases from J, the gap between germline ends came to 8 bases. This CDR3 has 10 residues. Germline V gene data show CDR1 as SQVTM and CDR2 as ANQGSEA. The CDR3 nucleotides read TGCAGCGTCCTACGGTATGAGCAGTTCTTC. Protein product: CSVLRYEQFF.

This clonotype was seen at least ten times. CDR3 residues: CASSLEPGANVLTF. The CDR3 DNA reads TGTGCCAGCAGCTTGGAACCTGGGGCCAACGTCCTGACTTTC. J is TRBJ2-6 and V is TRBV5-8, with D unclear. This CDR3 is built from 14 residues. V shed 0 bases and J shed 2 bases, with 3 bases lying between them. Per the germline V gene, CDR1 is SGHTS and CDR2 is YDEGEE.